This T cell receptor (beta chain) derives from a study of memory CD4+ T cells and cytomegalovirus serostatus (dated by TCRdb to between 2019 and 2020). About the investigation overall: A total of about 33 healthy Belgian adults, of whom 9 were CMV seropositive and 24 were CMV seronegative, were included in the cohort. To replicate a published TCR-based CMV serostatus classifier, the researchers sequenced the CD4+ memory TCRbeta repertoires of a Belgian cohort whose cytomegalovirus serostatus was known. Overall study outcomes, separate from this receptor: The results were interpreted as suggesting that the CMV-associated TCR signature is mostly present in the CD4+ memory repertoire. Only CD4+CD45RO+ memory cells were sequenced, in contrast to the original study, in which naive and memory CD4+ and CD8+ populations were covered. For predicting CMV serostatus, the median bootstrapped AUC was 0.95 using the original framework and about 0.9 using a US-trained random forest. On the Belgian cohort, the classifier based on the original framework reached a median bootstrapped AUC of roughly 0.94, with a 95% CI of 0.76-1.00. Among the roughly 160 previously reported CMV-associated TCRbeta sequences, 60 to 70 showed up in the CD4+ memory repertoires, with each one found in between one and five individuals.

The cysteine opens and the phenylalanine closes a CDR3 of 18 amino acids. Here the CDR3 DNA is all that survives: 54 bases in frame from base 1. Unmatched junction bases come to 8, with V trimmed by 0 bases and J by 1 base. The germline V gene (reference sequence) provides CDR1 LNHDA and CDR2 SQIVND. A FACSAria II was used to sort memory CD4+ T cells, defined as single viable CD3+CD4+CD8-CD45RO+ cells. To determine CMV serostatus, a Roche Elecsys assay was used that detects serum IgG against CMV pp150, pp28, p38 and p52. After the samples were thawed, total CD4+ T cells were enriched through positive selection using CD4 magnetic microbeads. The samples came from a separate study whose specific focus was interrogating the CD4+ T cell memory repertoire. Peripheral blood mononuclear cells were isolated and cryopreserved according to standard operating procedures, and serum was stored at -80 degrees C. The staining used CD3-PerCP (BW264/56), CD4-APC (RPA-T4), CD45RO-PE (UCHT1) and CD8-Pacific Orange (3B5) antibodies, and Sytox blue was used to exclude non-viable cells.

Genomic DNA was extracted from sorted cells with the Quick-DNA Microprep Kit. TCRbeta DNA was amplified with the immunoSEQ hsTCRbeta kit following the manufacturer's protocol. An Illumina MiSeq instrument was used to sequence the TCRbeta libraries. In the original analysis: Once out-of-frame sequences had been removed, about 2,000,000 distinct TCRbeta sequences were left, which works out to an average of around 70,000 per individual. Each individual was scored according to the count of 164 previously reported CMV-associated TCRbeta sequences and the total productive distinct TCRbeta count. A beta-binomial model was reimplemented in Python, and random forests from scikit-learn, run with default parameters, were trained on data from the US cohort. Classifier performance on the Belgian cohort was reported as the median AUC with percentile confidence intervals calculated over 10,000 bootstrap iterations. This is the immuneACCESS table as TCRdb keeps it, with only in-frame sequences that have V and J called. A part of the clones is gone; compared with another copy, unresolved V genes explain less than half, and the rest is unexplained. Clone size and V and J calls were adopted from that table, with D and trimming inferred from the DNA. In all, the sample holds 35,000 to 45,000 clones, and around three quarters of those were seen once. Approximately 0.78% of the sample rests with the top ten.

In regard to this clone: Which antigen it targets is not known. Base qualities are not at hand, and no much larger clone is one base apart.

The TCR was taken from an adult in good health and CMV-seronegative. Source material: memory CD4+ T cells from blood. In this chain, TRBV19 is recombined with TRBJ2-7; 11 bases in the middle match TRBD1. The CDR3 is CASSIDWGTGGPSYEQYF. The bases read TGTGCCAGTAGTATAGATTGGGGGACAGGGGGTCCGTCCTACGAGCAGTACTTC.